This TCR beta chain was sequenced during a study of blood T cell repertoires in COVID-19. Overall study: PBMCs, B-cell-depleted T cells, or T cells were the source of the cDNA or gDNA that made up the material.

Only in-frame clones appear in the TCRdb table, and some are missing; sequencing was by immunoSEQ multiplex PCR. The sample includes roughly 440,000 clones, about 91% seen only once; the top ten take roughly 12%. Seattle patients were enrolled during active infection and followed longitudinally. Germline CDR1 reads MRHNA; CDR2 reads SNTAGT. This CDR3 is built from 12 residues. Trimming took off 0 bases at V and 10 bases at J, with 7 bases between the two ends. The rearrangement joins TRBV6-4 to TRBJ2-1; no definite D call. The sequence came from a woman between 50 and 59 years old with COVID-19, enrolled during active disease. The sequencing input was peripheral blood. CDR3 DNA: TGTGCCAGCAGTGACTCCGGGTTGGAGCAGTTCTTC. Translation gives CASSDSGLEQFF.